The source of this TCR beta chain is a study of technical replicates of blood from a few donors. CDR3 length: 14 residues. Germline V gene data show CDR1 as SGHNT and CDR2 as YENEEA. For this clone: A read error may account for a junction end that differs from germline.

This table comes from immunoSEQ multiplex PCR, and its TCRdb copy is limited to in-frame clones, with some not included. The sample records fewer than 70,000 clones, less than 95% being singletons. The sequencing sample was made of T cells isolated from PBMCs. The chain has TRBV11-3 and TRBJ2-7; TRBD1 aligns across 10 bases. The TCR comes from a human donor in good health. This CDR3 is CASSSGTGAYEQYF. The CDR3 region has the DNA TGTGCCAGCAGCTCCGGGACAGGGGCCTATGAGCAGTACTTC.